These 28 T cell receptor beta chains were all obtained from the same sample, sequenced in a study of a mutant IDH1 vaccine in newly diagnosed glioma. These TCRs' antigens remain unknown. The sample's time point: week 35, safety follow-up. With topical imiquimod, each dose of the vaccine consisted of 300 ug of mutant IDH1 20-mer peptide. The repertoire was sequenced with immunoSEQ multiplex PCR; TCRdb's copy has only in-frame clones and lacks some. The repertoire holds under 60,000 clones, with around 78% as singletons. The specimen was PBMCs, collected from a glioma patient whose treatment included an IDH1 peptide vaccine. The receptors originated from a man aged 35-49 years with glioma.

The rearrangement joins TRBV19 to TRBJ2-1, with D maybe TRBD2 (6 bases). There are 15 residues in the CDR3. CDR1 is LNHDA and CDR2 is SQIVND in the germline V gene (reference sequence). The V end was cut by 6 bases, the J end by 9 bases, with 21 bases between. The CDR3 loop reads CASSPGGPGVSEQFF. Written as DNA, the CDR3 is TGTGCCAGTAGCCCCGGGGGACCGGGGGTAAGTGAGCAGTTCTTC.

In this sample, this clone turned up once. J is TRBJ2-3 and V is TRBV7-9; D call uncertain. The CDR3 has 15 residues. Looked up from germline, CDR1 is SEHNR and CDR2 is FQNEAQ (reference sequence). The V and J ends lost 0 bases and 0 bases respectively, with 7 bases between them. CDR3 residues: CASSLALVSTDTQYF. The CDR3 DNA follows: TGTGCCAGCAGCTTAGCGCTGGTGAGCACAGATACGCAGTATTTT.

The chain combines TRBV6-1 with TRBJ2-7; 10 nucleotides agree with TRBD2. Germline V gene lookup returns CDR1 MNHNS and CDR2 SASEGT. J gave up 5 bases and V 7 bases, and 11 bases lay outside the gene matches. This CDR3 is 15 amino acids long. CDR3 nucleotides: TGTGCCAGCACAGGGTTTGCTAGCGGGAGTGACGAGCAGTACGTC. This encodes CASTGFASGSDEQYV.

This rearrangement joins TRBV7-7 to TRBJ2-5, with D perhaps TRBD1 or TRBD2 (5 bases each). Trimming removed 4 bases from V and 1 base from J, with 10 bases in between. From germline, CDR1 is SSHAT and CDR2 FNYEAQ (reference sequence). There are 14 residues in the CDR3. CDR3 sequence (DNA): TGTGCCAGCAGCTGGGGCGGGCTCCAAGAGACCCAGTACTTC. This gives the protein CASSWGGLQETQYF.

The chain uses TRBV6-5 and TRBJ1-1; unclear D gene. V was shortened by 7 bases and J by 0 bases, with 15 bases between the two germline ends. The V gene's germline CDR1 is MNHEY and CDR2 SVGAGI. This CDR3 spans 15 amino acids. The CDR3 bases are TGTGCCAGCACTCCCGATTTCGGCTTGAACACTGAAGCTTTCTTT. Its protein is CASTPDFGLNTEAFF.

In nucleotides, the CDR3 is TGTGCCTCGGGACAGGGGATCTACGAGCAGTACTTC. This sequence encodes CASGQGIYEQYF. The chain links TRBV19 to TRBJ2-7, with 10 nucleotides matching TRBD1. V trimming: 11 bases; J trimming: 3 bases; junction bases outside the gene matches: 4. CDR1 and CDR2 from the germline V gene are LNHDA and SQIVND (reference sequence). The CDR3 runs 12 residues. The variable domain in full, with the rest retrieved from reference TRBV19 and TRBJ2-7, is DGGITQSPKYLFRKEGQNVTLSCEQNLNHDAMYWYRQDPGQGLRLIYYSQIVNDFQKGDIAEGYSVSREKKESFPLTVTSAQKNPTAFYLCASGQGIYEQYFGPGTRLTVT.

The chain is built from TRBV5-1 and TRBJ1-1; the D is unclear. The CDR3 has 17 amino acids. CDR1 SGHRS and CDR2 YFSETQ come from the germline V gene. V was shortened by 2 bases and J by 0 bases, with 17 bases between the two germline ends. CDR3 nucleotide sequence: TGCGCCAGCAGCTTCGTTATATCTTGGTCCATGAACACTGAAGCTTTCTTT. Translation gives CASSFVISWSMNTEAFF.

The chain links TRBV5-1 to TRBJ2-7; the D call may be TRBD1 or TRBD2 (5 bases each). The CDR3 has 13 amino acids. Trimming pared 4 bases from V and 4 bases from J, leaving 12 bases between. The germline V gene has CDR1 SGHRS and CDR2 YFSETQ. The CDR3 spells CASSRGASYEQYF. The CDR3, as DNA: TGCGCCAGCAGCAGAGGGGCATCGTACGAGCAGTACTTC.

V usage is TRBV4-1 and J usage is TRBJ2-1; TRBD2 matches 9 bases. The junction had 11 bases not matched to a gene; V was cut back by 1 base and J by 7 bases. CDR1 MGHRA and CDR2 YSYEKL come from the germline V gene. The CDR3 consists of 17 residues. The CDR3 coding sequence is TGCGCCAGCAGCCAAGCCCTTGGGGCGGGAGGGCGGAATGAGCAGTTCTTC. Protein product: CASSQALGAGGRNEQFF.

J is TRBJ1-2 and V is TRBV30, with D unclear. Deletions cut 3 bases from V and 5 bases from J, with 13 bases between. This CDR3 comprises 13 residues. Germline V gene lookup returns CDR1 GTSNPN and CDR2 SVGIG (reference sequence). The CDR3 loop is CAWSRDRPYGYTF. The DNA of the CDR3 is TGTGCCTGGAGCCGGGATAGACCTTATGGCTACACCTTC.

The chain has TRBV7-2 and TRBJ1-6; weak D call: TRBD1 (5 bases). CDR1 and CDR2 from the germline V gene are SGHTA and FQGNSA. The germline V and J ends were trimmed by 4 bases and 7 bases, with 17 bases remaining between them. The CDR3 contains 16 residues. The DNA of the CDR3 is TGTGCCAGCAGCTCCTCCGGAGGGGTAGGAAATTCACCCCTCCACTTT. It encodes CASSSSGGVGNSPLHF.

V and J are TRBV7-9 and TRBJ1-1; D perhaps matches TRBD1 (6 bases). V was pared by 1 base and J by 7 bases, with 10 bases between. Germline V CDR1 and CDR2: SEHNR, FQNEAQ (reference sequence). The length of the CDR3 is 13 residues. The CDR3 loop is CASSLGDKDEAFF. The CDR3 DNA follows: TGTGCCAGCAGCTTAGGGGACAAGGATGAAGCTTTCTTT.

V and J are TRBV6-5 and TRBJ1-1, with unresolved D. Trimming stripped 6 bases from V and 4 bases from J, with 12 bases between. The CDR3 extends over 13 amino acids. Germline V gene sequence: CDR1 MNHEY, CDR2 SVGAGI. The CDR3 DNA sequence: TGTGCCAGCAGATGGGAGGATCGCACTGAAGCTTTCTTT. Amino acids: CASRWEDRTEAFF.

This chain joins TRBV13 and TRBJ1-1; 8 positions match TRBD1. Per germline, CDR1 PRHDT and CDR2 FYEKMQ (reference sequence). The CDR3 spans 16 residues. Trimming at V came to 2 bases and at J to 4 bases, leaving 9 bases not matched to a gene. CDR3 region: CASSLRTGILSTEAFF. Written as DNA, the CDR3 is TGTGCCAGCAGCTTAAGGACAGGGATTTTGAGCACTGAAGCTTTCTTT.

The V and J genes are TRBV9 and TRBJ2-3; D remains unclear. The CDR3 runs to 12 residues. The germline CDR1 and CDR2 sequences are SGDLS and YYNGEE. The ends were cut back, 3 bases at V and 1 base at J, with 3 bases in the middle. In DNA form, the CDR3 reads TGTGCCAGCAGCGCCCGCACAGATACGCAGTATTTT. It encodes CASSARTDTQYF.

This clone was counted a single time. This chain uses TRBV29-1 with TRBJ2-1; 7 positions match TRBD1. The CDR3 sequence is 12 residues long. The ends lost 7 bases at V and 9 bases at J; junction bases unmatched: 9. Germline V gives CDR1 SQVTM, CDR2 ANQGSEA. Here the CDR3 reads CSGGQVGREQFF. The CDR3 bases are TGCAGCGGTGGACAGGTCGGCCGTGAGCAGTTCTTC.

J is TRBJ2-5 and V is TRBV29-1; the match to TRBD1 covers 9 bases. The CDR3 is made up of 14 amino acids. The germline V gene encodes CDR1 SQVTM and CDR2 ANQGSEA. J was trimmed by 5 bases and V by 5 bases; bases with no gene match: 9. CDR3 residues: CSVREQGARETQYF. CDR3 sequence (DNA): TGCAGCGTTAGGGAACAGGGGGCACGGGAGACCCAGTACTTC. Looking up the rest from reference TRBV29-1 and TRBJ2-5 gives the full variable domain: SAVISQKPSRDICQRGTSLTIQCQVDSQVTMMFWYRQQPGQSLTLIATANQGSEATYESGFVIDKFPISRPNLTFSTLTVSNMSPEDSSIYLCSVREQGARETQYFGPGTRLLVL.

The V and J genes are TRBV5-6 and TRBJ2-1, with 10 nucleotides matching TRBD2. Germline lookup yields CDR1 SGHDT and CDR2 YYEEEE. Trimming at V came to 1 base and at J to 4 bases, leaving 5 bases not matched to a gene. The CDR3 contains 16 residues. The CDR3 DNA follows: TGTGCCAGCAGCTTGACCCTAGCGGGAGCTTACAATGAGCAGTTCTTC. This gives the protein CASSLTLAGAYNEQFF.

The chain combines TRBV7-8 with TRBJ2-1, with a tentative D call TRBD2 (5 bases). Germline CDR1 and CDR2: SGHVS and FQNEAQ. This CDR3 contains 16 residues. V was clipped by 5 bases and J by 4 bases, with 18 bases between them. Here the CDR3 DNA reads TGTGCCAGCAGCCTAGGACTCGGCGGATCATACAATGAGCAGTTCTTC. It yields the protein CASSLGLGGSYNEQFF.

This chain joins TRBV5-4 and TRBJ2-3; possible D gene TRBD2, 5 bases. V was clipped by 7 bases and J by 6 bases, with 30 bases between them. In germline, CDR1 is SGHNT, CDR2 YYREEE (reference sequence). CDR3 length equals 18 residues. CDR3 in DNA: TGTGCCAGCTCCCAAATTCTGGGGAGTTGGGTGGTTTCTGATACGCAGTATTTT. It is translated as CASSQILGSWVVSDTQYF.

The chain links TRBV6-1 to TRBJ2-7; TRBD1 might be the D (6 bases). The germline CDR1 and CDR2 sequences are MNHNS and SASEGT. Trimming took 1 base from V and 3 from J, leaving 7 bases between them. The CDR3 is made up of 13 amino acids. The CDR3 loop is CASSEDRVYEQYV. In DNA, the CDR3 is TGTGCCAGCAGTGAAGACAGGGTCTACGAGCAGTACGTC.

The chain combines TRBV7-9 with TRBJ1-4, with D possibly TRBD1 on 5 matching bases. CDR3 length: 13 amino acids. Germline V gene sequence: CDR1 SEHNR, CDR2 FQNEAQ (reference sequence). The V gene lost 4 bases and the J gene lost 6 bases, with 9 bases spanning the gap. The CDR3 bases are TGTGCCAGCAGCTACGGGGCCTATGAAAAACTGTTTTTT. It specifies CASSYGAYEKLFF.

The V call is TRBV4-3, the J call TRBJ1-1; D may be TRBD1 (5 bases). V was shortened by 0 bases and J by 7 bases, with 15 bases between the two germline ends. Germline values: CDR1 LGHNA, CDR2 YSLEER. The CDR3 length is 15 residues. The CDR3 DNA is TGCGCCAGCAGCCAAGATCGGGGGGGGTTAGGTGAAGCTTTCTTT. Translation: CASSQDRGGLGEAFF.

The chain has TRBV5-6 and TRBJ2-7; no firm D call. Germline V gene data show CDR1 as SGHDT and CDR2 as YYEEEE. CDR3 size: 13 residues. V lost 1 base to trimming and J lost 1 base, with 6 bases between them. The CDR3 DNA is TGTGCCAGCAGCTTGCTGGAGTCCTACGAGCAGTACTTC. It specifies CASSLLESYEQYF. Full variable domain (outside the CDR3, taken from reference TRBV5-6 and TRBJ2-7): DAGVTQSPTHLIKTRGQQVTLRCSPKSGHDTVSWYQQALGQGPQFIFQYYEEEERQRGNFPDRFSGHQFPNYSSELNVNALLLGDSALYLCASSLLESYEQYFGPGTRLTVT.

This rearrangement joins TRBV6-5 to TRBJ1-1, with 9 bases identical to TRBD1. Germline V lookup: CDR1 MNHEY, CDR2 SVGAGI. The CDR3 contains 12 residues. The junction had 0 bases not matched to a gene; V was cut back by 5 bases and J by 5 bases. In DNA form, the CDR3 reads TGTGCCAGCAGTGGACAGGGGACTGAAGCTTTCTTT. Translated, it gives CASSGQGTEAFF.

This CDR3 reads CASSLATGFHEQYF. The CDR3 DNA reads TGTGCCAGCAGCTTGGCGACTGGGTTTCACGAGCAGTACTTC. The chain employs TRBV7-6 and TRBJ2-7; unclear D gene. The ends were cut back, 3 bases at V and 5 bases at J, with 14 bases in the middle. In germline, CDR1 is SGHVS, CDR2 FNYEAQ. The CDR3 length is 14 residues.

The chain has TRBV19 and TRBJ2-4; D not certain. The CDR3 consists of 15 residues. With 7 bases removed from V and 5 bases from J, the gap between germline ends came to 18 bases. The V gene's germline CDR1 is LNHDA and CDR2 SQIVND (reference sequence). CDR3 nucleotide sequence: TGTGCCAGTACGGCGGAAACGGGTAACCAAAACATTCAGTACTTC. Encoded protein: CASTAETGNQNIQYF.

V is TRBV9 and J is TRBJ2-3; D not resolved. CDR1 and CDR2 (germline): SGDLS, YYNGEE. This CDR3 is built from 19 residues. The ends were cut back, 3 bases at V and 3 bases at J, with 26 bases in the middle. The CDR3 is CASSAQSHSRNPGTDTQYF. CDR3 DNA: TGTGCCAGCAGCGCCCAGTCTCATAGCCGCAACCCCGGAACAGATACGCAGTATTTT.